The sample holds one count of the clone carrying this TCR beta chain. The data belong to a study of blood T cell repertoires in COVID-19. Trimming removed 5 bases at V and 10 bases at J, with 20 bases between. There are 15 residues in the CDR3. Per germline, CDR1 LGHNT and CDR2 FRNRAP. Participant-given clinical history determined each cohort assignment. TCRdb keeps only in-frame clones here, not all; method: immunoSEQ multiplex PCR. The sample yields about 370,000 clones, roughly nine tenths seen once. The chain recombines TRBV12-5 with TRBJ1-4; D is perhaps TRBD1 (5 bases). Sample: PBMCs or T cells enriched from blood (not recorded which). The source of this sequence is a woman aged 35 to 49 who had been exposed to COVID-19. The CDR3 is CASGPQLPGGVKLFF. In nucleotides, the CDR3 is TGTGCTAGTGGTCCCCAATTACCCGGGGGAGTAAAACTGTTTTTT.